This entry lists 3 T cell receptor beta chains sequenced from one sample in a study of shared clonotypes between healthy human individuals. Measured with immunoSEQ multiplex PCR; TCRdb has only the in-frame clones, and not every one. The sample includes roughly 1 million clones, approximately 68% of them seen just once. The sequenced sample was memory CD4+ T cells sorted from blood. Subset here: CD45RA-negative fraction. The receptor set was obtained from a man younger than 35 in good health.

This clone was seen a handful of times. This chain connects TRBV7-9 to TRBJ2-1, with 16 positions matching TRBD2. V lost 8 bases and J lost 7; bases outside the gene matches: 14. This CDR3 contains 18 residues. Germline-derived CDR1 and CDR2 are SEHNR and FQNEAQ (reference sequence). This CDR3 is CASFGTSGGATFPNEQFF. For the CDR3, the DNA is TGTGCCAGCTTCGGGACTAGCGGGGGGGCTACCTTTCCGAATGAGCAGTTCTTC.

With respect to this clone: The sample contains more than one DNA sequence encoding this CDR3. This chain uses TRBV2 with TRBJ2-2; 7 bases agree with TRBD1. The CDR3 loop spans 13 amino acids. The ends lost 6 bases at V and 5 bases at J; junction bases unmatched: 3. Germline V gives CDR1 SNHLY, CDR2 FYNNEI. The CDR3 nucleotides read TGTGCCAGCAGCGCGACAGGGACCGGGGAGCTGTTTTTT. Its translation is CASSATGTGELFF.

DNA for the CDR3: TGCGCCAGCAGCCCCGGACAGGGGGCTGGAGATACGCAGTATTTT. Translated, it gives CASSPGQGAGDTQYF. The genes are TRBV5-1 and TRBJ2-3; TRBD1 aligns across 11 bases. The J segment lost 5 bases and the V segment lost 4 bases, leaving 6 bases of the junction unmatched. The CDR3 spans 15 residues. Germline values: CDR1 SGHRS, CDR2 YFSETQ.